This record looks at one T cell receptor (beta chain) sequence and its context. These data are taken from a study of blood T cell repertoires in COVID-19. Study in general: Specimens from acute and convalescent COVID-19 originated in the United States, Italy and Spain.

Sequenced by immunoSEQ multiplex PCR; TCRdb stores in-frame clones only, minus some. The table has approximately 300,000 clones, approximately 92% seen once. V gave up 4 bases and J gave up 2 bases; unmatched junction bases: 12. CDR1 and CDR2 (germline): SGHDT, YYEEEE. The CDR3 sequence is 17 residues long. Patients in Seattle were enrolled during active infection, then followed longitudinally. Sequencing was performed on peripheral blood. The chain links TRBV5-6 to TRBJ1-3; 7 nucleotides agree with TRBD1. This clonotype was obtained from a woman aged 25 to 39 with COVID-19, enrolled during active disease. The DNA of the CDR3 is TGTGCCAGCAGCCTGGGGTTTACGGGGACAGCTGGAAACACCATATATTTT. This gives the protein CASSLGFTGTAGNTIYF.